A selection of T cell receptor beta chains follows, all from one sample in a study of blood T cell repertoires in COVID-19. Method: immunoSEQ multiplex PCR; TCRdb's copy keeps in-frame clones and lacks some. The sample has roughly 79,000 clones; around nine tenths are singletons. Sequences were obtained from peripheral blood. All receptors come from a man aged 50-60 years with active COVID-19. Each CDR3 is given with its conserved first and last residue. Each record gives: V gene, J gene, clone size, D gene, CDR3 DNA, CDR3 protein. A D gene is named only where the DNA matches it firmly. Clone size appears in some rows only: once, few, many, or a class for an expanded clone.

TRBV7-9	TRBJ1-1	-	-	TGTGCCAGCAGCACAACCCGCGACAGGACTGAAGCTTTCTTT	CASSTTRDRTEAFF
TRBV28	TRBJ2-7	-	TRBD2	TGTGCCAGCAGTTCGGGGACTACGCGCTACGAGCAGTACTTC	CASSSGTTRYEQYF
TRBV9	TRBJ1-5	-	TRBD1	TGTGCCAGCATCCCCGACAGGGCGGGTAACCAGCCCCAGCATTTT	CASIPDRAGNQPQHF
TRBV4-3	TRBJ2-2	-	TRBD1	TGCGCCAGCAGCCATACCCCCCGATCCGGGACAGGGATGACCGGGGAGCTGTTTTTT	CASSHTPRSGTGMTGELFF
TRBV6-4	TRBJ2-3	-	TRBD1	TGTGCCAGCAGTGACGAGACAGGGGGGACAGATACGCAGTATTTT	CASSDETGGTDTQYF
TRBV19	TRBJ1-2	-	-	TGTGCCAGTAGTATAGAGTTTCGCTATGGCTACACCTTC	CASSIEFRYGYTF
TRBV28	TRBJ1-2	-	-	TGTGCCAGCAGTTCGCAGGGACTATATGGCTACACCTTC	CASSSQGLYGYTF
TRBV6-6	TRBJ1-2	-	-	TGTGCCAGCAGCTCGGGCGGGGCTTCCTATGGCTACACCTTC	CASSSGGASYGYTF
TRBV5-6	TRBJ1-3	few	-	TGTGCCAGCAGCAACCTACAGATCTCTGGAAACACCATATATTTT	CASSNLQISGNTIYF
TRBV28	TRBJ2-4	-	TRBD2	TGTGCCAGCAGTTTACCCGGGACTAGAGTAAACATTCAGTACTTC	CASSLPGTRVNIQYF
TRBV21-1	TRBJ2-2	-	-	TGTGCCAGCAGCAAAGTTTCTAGCGGGATGTTCGCCGGGGAGCTGTTTTTT	CASSKVSSGMFAGELFF
TRBV28	TRBJ1-5	-	TRBD1	TGTGCCAGCAGTTCCAGGACAGGGAGGTTGGTGAATCAGCCCCAGCATTTT	CASSSRTGRLVNQPQHF
TRBV20-1	TRBJ2-3	-	-	TGCAGTGCTAGTGGGCCGCCCCCCCCCGATACGCAGTATTTT	CSASGPPPPDTQYF
TRBV18	TRBJ2-6	-	-	TGTGCCAGCTCACCACCGGGCATCACCTCTGGGGCCAACGTCCTGACTTTC	CASSPPGITSGANVLTF
TRBV2	TRBJ2-2	-	-	TGTGCCAGCCTCCCTGGGGCGGGGAGGACCGGGGAGCTGTTTTTT	CASLPGAGRTGELFF
TRBV18	TRBJ1-5	-	-	TGTGCCAGCTCACCAACCCAGGGCAATCAGCCCCAGCATTTT	CASSPTQGNQPQHF
TRBV5-6	TRBJ1-5	-	-	TGTGCCAGCAGCCGGATGAGGGATCAGCCCCAGCATTTT	CASSRMRDQPQHF